A selection of T cell receptor beta chains follows, all from one sample in a study of blood T cells in healthy people across ages. TCRdb recomputed calls from the 5' RACE reads with MiXCR, one row per CDR3 protein. The sample lists 730,000 or so distinct CDR3 sequences, 40% to 45% occurring once. Specimen: blood. The source of these receptors is a woman aged 60 to 75 in good health. Both conserved end residues are part of each CDR3. The D gene is left open where the match is weak. Where a row states a size, it is once, few, many or the class of an expanded clone; other rows omit it.

TRBD1 | TRBJ1-4 | NA | TRBV27 | TGTGCCAGCAGTTACGGGACAGGGTATGAAAAACTATTTTTT | CASSYGTGYEKLFF
NA | TRBJ2-7 | NA | TRBV6-2/TRBV6-3 | TGTGCCAGCAGTTACGGCTTAGGGTTCTTCTACGAGCAGTACTTC | CASSYGLGFFYEQYF
TRBD1 | TRBJ1-1 | NA | TRBV6-6 | TGTGCCATCCGAGGCAGGGACAGTACTGAAGCTTTCTTT | CAIRGRDSTEAFF
NA | TRBJ2-2 | NA | TRBV27 | TGTGCCAGCTGTAGGGGACAACTGAACACCGGGGAGCTGTTTTTT | CASCRGQLNTGELFF
NA | TRBJ2-7 | NA | TRBV12-3/TRBV12-4 | TGTGCCAGCAGTTTAGTTGCCCACCTAAACCGGGACGAGTTCCCCTACGAGCAGTACTTC | CASSLVAHLNRDEFPYEQYF
NA | TRBJ2-1 | NA | TRBV25-1 | TGTGCCAGCAGTGAAGTAGGAGGGTACAATGAGCAGTTCTTC | CASSEVGGYNEQFF
TRBD2 | TRBJ2-5 | once | TRBV12-3/TRBV12-4 | TGTGCCAGCACCCTCGGCGGGGGGGGAAGGACCCAGTACTTC | CASTLGGGGRTQYF
TRBD2 | TRBJ2-1 | many | TRBV7-2 | TGTGCCAGCAGCTTAGCTAGCGGGGGATACAATGAGCAGTTCTTC | CASSLASGGYNEQFF
NA | TRBJ2-3 | NA | TRBV7-3 | TGTGCCAGCAGCTTAAGCAGCGGCACAGGTACGCAGTATTTT | CASSLSSGTGTQYF
TRBD2 | TRBJ2-1 | NA | TRBV5-1 | TGCGCCAGCAGCTTGGCTGGACTAGCGGGGTACAATGAGCAGTTCTTC | CASSLAGLAGYNEQFF
TRBD2 | TRBJ2-1 | many | TRBV7-2 | TGTGCCAGCAGCCTCGACGCCGGACTAGCGGGTAGTGAGCAGTTCTTC | CASSLDAGLAGSEQFF
TRBD2 | TRBJ2-1 | once | TRBV20-1 | TGCAGTGCTAGAGTAGGGGGACTAGCGGGAGAGCGAGGTGAGCAGTTCTTC | CSARVGGLAGERGEQFF
NA | TRBJ2-4 | few | TRBV7-9 | TGTGCCAGCAGCTTAGCCGGGTTTGCTGGAAACATTCAGTACTTC | CASSLAGFAGNIQYF
NA | TRBJ2-7 | NA | TRBV7-3 | TGTGCCAGCAGCGTAGTCCCCAGAAGGTACGAGCAGTACTTC | CASSVVPRRYEQYF
NA | TRBJ2-7 | NA | TRBV12-3/TRBV12-4 | TGTGCCAGCAGTTCCCCCGGGGACGGGACGAGTGAGCAGTACTTC | CASSSPGDGTSEQYF
NA | TRBJ2-5 | NA | TRBV29-1 | TGCAGCGTTGAAAGATCGAGAACCCAGTACTTC | CSVERSRTQYF
NA | TRBJ1-5 | NA | TRBV25-1 | TGTGCCAGCAGTGACCTGGAGGAAAATCAGCCCCAGCATTTT | CASSDLEENQPQHF
TRBD1 | TRBJ2-1 | few | TRBV7-9 | TGTGCCAGCAGCCTTTCACAGGGGGGTGAGCAGTTCTTC | CASSLSQGGEQFF
TRBD2 | TRBJ2-7 | few | TRBV20-1 | TGCAGTGCTTCAAAGCGGGACGCAGCCTACGAGCAGTACTTC | CSASKRDAAYEQYF
NA | TRBJ2-1 | once | TRBV7-9 | TGTGCCAGTACCCAAAGCCGGGGTGAGCAGTTCTTC | CASTQSRGEQFF
NA | TRBJ2-5 | NA | TRBV7-7 | TGTGCTAGCAGCCCACAAACAGGGATGGAGACCCAGTACTTC | CASSPQTGMETQYF
NA | TRBJ1-1 | few | TRBV29-1 | TGCAGCGTTGGAGGATCACTCAACACTGAAGCTTTCTTT | CSVGGSLNTEAFF
NA | TRBJ1-2 | many | TRBV6-2/TRBV6-3 | TGTGCCAGCAGTTACGAAGTGTATGGCTACACCTTC | CASSYEVYGYTF
NA | TRBJ2-7 | once | TRBV14 | TGTGCCAGCAGCCAAGCAGTTGAGCAGTACTTC | CASSQAVEQYF
TRBD1 | TRBJ1-5 | NA | TRBV10-2 | TGCGCCAGCAGAGGGACAGATCAGCCCCAGCATTTT | CASRGTDQPQHF
NA | TRBJ2-5 | many | TRBV6-6 | TGTGCCAGCATGGGGGGGGCGGAAGAGACCCAGTACTTC | CASMGGAEETQYF
TRBD2 | TRBJ2-5 | few | TRBV3-1 | TGTGCCAGCAGCCAATATAGCGGGAGTTTTGGAGAGACCCAGTACTTC | CASSQYSGSFGETQYF
TRBD2 | TRBJ2-1 | NA | TRBV5-1 | TGCGCCAGCAGTCCAACCGGGACTAGTCCGGATGAGCAGTTCTTC | CASSPTGTSPDEQFF
NA | TRBJ2-7 | many | TRBV29-1 | TGCAGCGCCTCTAGGGAACCCTACGAGCAGTACTTC | CSASREPYEQYF